Below, 3 T cell receptor beta chains from the same sample are listed, as sequenced in a study of cytomegalovirus exposure and HLA in healthy donors listed by TCRdb under 2017. Receptor amplification or capture employed the immunoSEQ multiplex PCR assay. For the multiplex PCR, a mixture combining 60 forward primers for TCR Vbeta segments and 13 reverse primers for TCR Jbeta segments was used. TCRdb carries this immuneACCESS record with in-frame sequences only. Its versions omit some clonotypes, under half of them owing to an unresolved V gene in the studies checked, with the rest unexplained. This sample lists 150,000 to 200,000 clones; approximately 70% were detected once. Approximately 7.1% of the sample is taken by the ten largest. Sample: PBMCs. The receptor set was obtained from a man in his forties in good health and CMV-seropositive.

V gene TRBV7-2 combines with J gene TRBJ1-2, with a weak D call TRBD1 (6 bases). The V and J ends lost 2 bases and 5 bases respectively, with 18 bases between them. This CDR3 is built from 16 residues. Germline-derived CDR1 and CDR2 are SGHTA and FQGNSA. CDR3: CASSLSGPTGTYGYTF. In nucleotides, the CDR3 is TGTGCCAGCAGCTTATCGGGCCCTACAGGGACGTATGGCTACACCTTC.

This clone was counted a few times. The chain links TRBV27 to TRBJ2-7; TRBD2 is a possible D gene (5 bases). The V and J ends lost 1 base and 5 bases respectively, with 12 bases between them. CDR3 length equals 14 residues. Per germline, CDR1 MNHEY and CDR2 SMNVEV (reference sequence). The CDR3 loop reads CASSLYEGMNEQYF. The CDR3 nucleotides are TGTGCCAGCAGTTTATATGAGGGTATGAACGAGCAGTACTTC.

The rearrangement uses TRBV6-4 and TRBJ1-2; D is possibly TRBD1 (5 bases). CDR3 size: 17 residues. Germline assignment: CDR1 MRHNA and CDR2 SNTAGT. Trimming left V 2 bases short and J 2 bases short, with 18 bases between. Here the CDR3 reads CASSDPPGKYKNYGYTF. The CDR3, as DNA: TGTGCCAGCAGTGACCCGCCAGGGAAGTACAAGAACTATGGCTACACCTTC.